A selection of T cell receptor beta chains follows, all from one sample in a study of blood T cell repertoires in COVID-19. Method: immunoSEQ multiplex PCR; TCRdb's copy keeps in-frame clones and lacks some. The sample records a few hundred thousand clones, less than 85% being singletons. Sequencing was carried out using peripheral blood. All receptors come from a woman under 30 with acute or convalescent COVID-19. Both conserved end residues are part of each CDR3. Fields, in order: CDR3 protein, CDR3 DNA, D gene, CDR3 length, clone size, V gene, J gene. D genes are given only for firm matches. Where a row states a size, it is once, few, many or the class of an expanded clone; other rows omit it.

CDR3 protein: CASSLEGLMNTEAFF; CDR3 DNA: TGCGCCAGCAGCTTGGAGGGACTGATGAACACTGAAGCTTTCTTT; D gene: -; CDR3 length: 15; clone size: -; V gene: TRBV5-1; J gene: TRBJ1-1
CDR3 protein: CATSGLTAEGDTEAFF; CDR3 DNA: TGTGCCACCAGTGGTCTGACAGCCGAAGGGGACACTGAAGCTTTCTTT; D gene: -; CDR3 length: 16; clone size: once; V gene: TRBV24-1; J gene: TRBJ1-1
CDR3 protein: CASSSPGQGADYGYTF; CDR3 DNA: TGTGCCAGCAGTTCCCCGGGACAGGGGGCTGACTATGGCTACACCTTC; D gene: TRBD1; CDR3 length: 16; clone size: -; V gene: TRBV6-5; J gene: TRBJ1-2
CDR3 protein: CAWSPQFREQYF; CDR3 DNA: TGTGCCTGGAGTCCCCAGTTCCGTGAGCAGTACTTC; D gene: -; CDR3 length: 12; clone size: -; V gene: TRBV30; J gene: TRBJ2-7
CDR3 protein: CASRRQTKTTEAFF; CDR3 DNA: TGTGCCAGCAGGAGACAGACCAAAACCACTGAAGCTTTCTTT; D gene: -; CDR3 length: 14; clone size: -; V gene: TRBV6-5; J gene: TRBJ1-1
CDR3 protein: CASSNPAQQGAPGDTEAFF; CDR3 DNA: TGTGCCAGCAGCAACCCGGCTCAACAGGGGGCTCCAGGTGACACTGAAGCTTTCTTT; D gene: -; CDR3 length: 19; clone size: -; V gene: TRBV21-1; J gene: TRBJ1-1
CDR3 protein: CASSRPYNPGNEQFF; CDR3 DNA: TGTGCCAGCAGCCGACCGTATAACCCGGGAAATGAGCAGTTCTTC; D gene: -; CDR3 length: 15; clone size: -; V gene: TRBV7-6; J gene: TRBJ2-1
CDR3 protein: CASSLSGASGSPLHF; CDR3 DNA: TGTGCCAGCAGTTTATCAGGGGCCTCGGGTTCACCCCTCCACTTT; D gene: -; CDR3 length: 15; clone size: -; V gene: TRBV27; J gene: TRBJ1-6
CDR3 protein: CASSSGRTSGDYEQYF; CDR3 DNA: TGCGCCAGCAGCTCTGGGCGGACTAGCGGGGACTACGAGCAGTACTTC; D gene: TRBD2; CDR3 length: 16; clone size: -; V gene: TRBV5-1; J gene: TRBJ2-7
CDR3 protein: CAWSLAYDEQYF; CDR3 DNA: TGTGCCTGGAGTCTGGCATATGACGAGCAGTACTTC; D gene: -; CDR3 length: 12; clone size: -; V gene: TRBV30; J gene: TRBJ2-7
CDR3 protein: CASSPAGQAAYEQYF; CDR3 DNA: TGCGCCAGCAGCCCAGCTGGACAGGCGGCCTACGAGCAGTACTTC; D gene: TRBD1; CDR3 length: 15; clone size: -; V gene: TRBV5-1; J gene: TRBJ2-7
CDR3 protein: CSVPGQASGYTF; CDR3 DNA: TGCAGCGTGCCGGGACAGGCCTCGGGCTACACCTTC; D gene: TRBD1; CDR3 length: 12; clone size: -; V gene: TRBV29-1; J gene: TRBJ1-2
CDR3 protein: CASSMEGASQGYTF; CDR3 DNA: TGCGCCAGCAGCATGGAGGGGGCGAGTCAAGGCTACACCTTC; D gene: TRBD1; CDR3 length: 14; clone size: -; V gene: TRBV5-1; J gene: TRBJ1-2
CDR3 protein: CASSESGTGRNEKLFF; CDR3 DNA: TGTGCCAGCAGTGAATCGGGGACAGGCCGGAATGAAAAACTGTTTTTT; D gene: TRBD1; CDR3 length: 16; clone size: -; V gene: TRBV25-1; J gene: TRBJ1-4
CDR3 protein: CSVAMTGTGDGNTIYF; CDR3 DNA: TGCAGCGTTGCTATGACCGGGACAGGAGATGGAAACACCATATATTTT; D gene: TRBD1; CDR3 length: 16; clone size: -; V gene: TRBV29-1; J gene: TRBJ1-3
CDR3 protein: CASSQYSGQNTGELFF; CDR3 DNA: TGTGCCAGCAGCCAATATTCTGGACAGAACACCGGGGAGCTGTTTTTT; D gene: -; CDR3 length: 16; clone size: -; V gene: TRBV3-1/TRBV3-2; J gene: TRBJ2-2
CDR3 protein: CSVLAGSSYEQYF; CDR3 DNA: TGCAGCGTCCTAGCGGGGTCCTCCTACGAGCAGTACTTC; D gene: TRBD2; CDR3 length: 13; clone size: -; V gene: TRBV29-1; J gene: TRBJ2-7
CDR3 protein: CASRQGQLDTIYF; CDR3 DNA: TGTGCCAGCAGACAGGGACAGCTGGACACCATATATTTT; D gene: TRBD1; CDR3 length: 13; clone size: -; V gene: TRBV6-5; J gene: TRBJ1-3
CDR3 protein: CATRDLAGASDTQYF; CDR3 DNA: TGTGCCACCAGGGATCTAGCGGGAGCCTCAGATACGCAGTATTTT; D gene: TRBD2; CDR3 length: 15; clone size: -; V gene: TRBV6-5; J gene: TRBJ2-3
CDR3 protein: CASSFDRGNTEAFF; CDR3 DNA: TGTGCCAGCAGCTTTGACAGGGGTAACACTGAAGCTTTCTTT; D gene: TRBD1; CDR3 length: 14; clone size: -; V gene: TRBV5-8; J gene: TRBJ1-1
CDR3 protein: CASSQQGANNEQFF; CDR3 DNA: TGTGCCAGCAGTCAACAGGGGGCAAACAATGAGCAGTTCTTC; D gene: TRBD1; CDR3 length: 14; clone size: -; V gene: TRBV27; J gene: TRBJ2-1
CDR3 protein: CSVGAGPTEETQYF; CDR3 DNA: TGCAGCGTTGGGGCGGGACCGACGGAAGAGACCCAGTACTTC; D gene: -; CDR3 length: 14; clone size: -; V gene: TRBV29-1; J gene: TRBJ2-5
CDR3 protein: CAWSVGARTDTQYF; CDR3 DNA: TGTGCCTGGAGTGTGGGGGCGCGCACAGATACGCAGTATTTT; D gene: -; CDR3 length: 14; clone size: -; V gene: TRBV30; J gene: TRBJ2-3
CDR3 protein: CASSLTGGATEAFF; CDR3 DNA: TGTGCCAGCAGCTTAACGGGGGGTGCCACTGAAGCTTTCTTT; D gene: -; CDR3 length: 14; clone size: -; V gene: TRBV7-3; J gene: TRBJ1-1
CDR3 protein: CAKRDRENYGYTF; CDR3 DNA: TGTGCCAAACGGGACAGGGAGAACTATGGCTACACCTTC; D gene: TRBD1; CDR3 length: 13; clone size: -; V gene: TRBV5-8; J gene: TRBJ1-2
CDR3 protein: CASSPDRVVNGYTF; CDR3 DNA: TGCGCCAGCAGCCCGGACAGGGTGGTTAATGGCTACACCTTC; D gene: TRBD1; CDR3 length: 14; clone size: -; V gene: TRBV5-1; J gene: TRBJ1-2
CDR3 protein: CASSSDPTGAYTEAFF; CDR3 DNA: TGTGCCAGCAGCTCCGACCCGACAGGGGCTTATACTGAAGCTTTCTTT; D gene: TRBD1; CDR3 length: 16; clone size: -; V gene: TRBV7-2; J gene: TRBJ1-1
CDR3 protein: CASSTPSGQLYEQYF; CDR3 DNA: TGTGCCAGCAGTACTCCCTCGGGACAGCTTTACGAGCAGTACTTC; D gene: TRBD1; CDR3 length: 15; clone size: -; V gene: TRBV28; J gene: TRBJ2-7
CDR3 protein: CASSRGGLYNEKLFF; CDR3 DNA: TGTGCCAGCAGCCGCGGGGGACTATATAATGAAAAACTGTTTTTT; D gene: -; CDR3 length: 15; clone size: -; V gene: TRBV3-1/TRBV3-2; J gene: TRBJ1-4
CDR3 protein: CAWTLGDGSPLHF; CDR3 DNA: TGTGCCTGGACTCTCGGGGATGGATCACCCCTCCACTTT; D gene: -; CDR3 length: 13; clone size: once; V gene: TRBV30; J gene: TRBJ1-6
CDR3 protein: CASSDGGQRCYEQYF; CDR3 DNA: TGTGCCAGCAGTGACGGAGGACAGAGATGCTACGAGCAGTACTTC; D gene: -; CDR3 length: 15; clone size: -; V gene: TRBV6-4; J gene: TRBJ2-7
CDR3 protein: CASSTGQGALNTEAFF; CDR3 DNA: TGTGCCAGCAGTACGGGACAGGGGGCCCTGAACACTGAAGCTTTCTTT; D gene: TRBD1; CDR3 length: 16; clone size: -; V gene: TRBV2; J gene: TRBJ1-1
CDR3 protein: CASSPLGGQGGYTF; CDR3 DNA: TGCGCCAGCAGCCCGCTGGGTGGGCAGGGCGGCTACACCTTC; D gene: -; CDR3 length: 14; clone size: once; V gene: TRBV5-1; J gene: TRBJ1-2
CDR3 protein: CASSEHPRDRGFGPQETQYF; CDR3 DNA: TGCGCCAGCAGTGAACATCCCAGGGACAGGGGATTTGGCCCCCAAGAGACCCAGTACTTC; D gene: TRBD1; CDR3 length: 20; clone size: -; V gene: TRBV10-2; J gene: TRBJ2-5
CDR3 protein: CASSRGTQSPLHF; CDR3 DNA: TGTGCCAGCAGCCGGGGAACCCAGTCACCCCTCCACTTT; D gene: -; CDR3 length: 13; clone size: -; V gene: TRBV6-6; J gene: TRBJ1-6
CDR3 protein: CASSRLAGGSYEQYF; CDR3 DNA: TGTGCCAGCAGCCGTTTAGCGGGAGGAAGCTACGAGCAGTACTTC; D gene: TRBD2; CDR3 length: 15; clone size: -; V gene: TRBV14; J gene: TRBJ2-7
CDR3 protein: CASSRNREETQYF; CDR3 DNA: TGTGCCAGCAGTCGTAACAGGGAAGAGACCCAGTACTTC; D gene: -; CDR3 length: 13; clone size: -; V gene: TRBV7-3; J gene: TRBJ2-5
CDR3 protein: CASTVELFGYTF; CDR3 DNA: TGTGCCAGCACCGTAGAACTATTTGGCTACACCTTC; D gene: -; CDR3 length: 12; clone size: once; V gene: TRBV12-3/TRBV12-4; J gene: TRBJ1-2
CDR3 protein: CASRAGAEAFF; CDR3 DNA: TGTGCCAGCAGGGCCGGGGCTGAAGCTTTCTTT; D gene: -; CDR3 length: 11; clone size: -; V gene: TRBV6-5; J gene: TRBJ1-1
CDR3 protein: CASSYTRSSYEQYF; CDR3 DNA: TGTGCCAGCAGTTACACCCGGAGCTCCTACGAGCAGTACTTC; D gene: -; CDR3 length: 14; clone size: -; V gene: TRBV6-5; J gene: TRBJ2-7